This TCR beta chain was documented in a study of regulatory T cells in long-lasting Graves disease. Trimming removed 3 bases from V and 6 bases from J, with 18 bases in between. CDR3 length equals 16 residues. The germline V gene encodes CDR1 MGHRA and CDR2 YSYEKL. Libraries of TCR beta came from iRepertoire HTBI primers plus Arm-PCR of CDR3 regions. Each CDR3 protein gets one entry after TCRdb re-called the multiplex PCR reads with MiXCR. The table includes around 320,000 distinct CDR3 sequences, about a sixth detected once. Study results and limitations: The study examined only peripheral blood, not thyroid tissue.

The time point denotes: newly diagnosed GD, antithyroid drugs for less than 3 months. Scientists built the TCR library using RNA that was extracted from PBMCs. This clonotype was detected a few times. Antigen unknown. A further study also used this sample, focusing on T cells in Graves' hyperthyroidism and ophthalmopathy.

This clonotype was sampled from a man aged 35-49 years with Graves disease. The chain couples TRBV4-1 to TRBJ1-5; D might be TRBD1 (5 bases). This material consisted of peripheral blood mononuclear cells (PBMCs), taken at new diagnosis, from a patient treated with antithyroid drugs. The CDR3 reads CASSHPGEGRGQPQHF. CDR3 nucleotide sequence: TGCGCCAGCAGCCACCCCGGAGAGGGGAGAGGTCAGCCCCAGCATTTT.